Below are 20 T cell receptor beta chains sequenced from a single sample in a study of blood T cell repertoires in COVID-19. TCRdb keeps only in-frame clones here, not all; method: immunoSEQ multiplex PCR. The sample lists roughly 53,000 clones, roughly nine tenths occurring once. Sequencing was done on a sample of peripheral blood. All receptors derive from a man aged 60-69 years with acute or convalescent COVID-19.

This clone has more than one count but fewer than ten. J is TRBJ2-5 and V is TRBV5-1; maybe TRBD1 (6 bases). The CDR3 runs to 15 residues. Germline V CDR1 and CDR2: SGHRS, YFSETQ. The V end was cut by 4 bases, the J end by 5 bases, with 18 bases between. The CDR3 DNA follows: TGCGCCAGCAGCCCCCGACAGGAGATGGGGGAGACCCAGTACTTC. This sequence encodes CASSPRQEMGETQYF.

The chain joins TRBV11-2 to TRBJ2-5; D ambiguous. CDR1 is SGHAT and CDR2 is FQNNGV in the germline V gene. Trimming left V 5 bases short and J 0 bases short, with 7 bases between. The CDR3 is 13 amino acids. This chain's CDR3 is CASSTRYQETQYF. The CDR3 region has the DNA TGTGCCAGCAGCACACGTTACCAAGAGACCCAGTACTTC.

The CDR3 reads CASSEGARTDTQYF. Written as DNA, the CDR3 is TGTGCCAGCAGTGAGGGGGCGCGCACAGATACGCAGTATTTT. The chain joins TRBV6-1 to TRBJ2-3, with a tentative D call TRBD1 (6 bases). Germline V gives CDR1 MNHNS, CDR2 SASEGT. Trimming took 3 bases from V and 1 from J, leaving 8 bases between them. This CDR3 region has 14 residues.

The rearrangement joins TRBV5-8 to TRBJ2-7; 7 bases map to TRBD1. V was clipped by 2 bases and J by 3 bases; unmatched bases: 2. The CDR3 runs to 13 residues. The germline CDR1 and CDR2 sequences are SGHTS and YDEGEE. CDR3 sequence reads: CASSFRGSYEQYF. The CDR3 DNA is TGTGCCAGCAGCTTCAGGGGGAGCTACGAGCAGTACTTC.

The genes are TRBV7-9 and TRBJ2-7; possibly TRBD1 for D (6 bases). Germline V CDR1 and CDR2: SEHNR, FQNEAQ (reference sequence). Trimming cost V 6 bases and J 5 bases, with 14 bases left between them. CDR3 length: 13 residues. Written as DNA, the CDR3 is TGTGCCAGCAGAGCGCCCGGGACAAACGAGCAGTACTTC. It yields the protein CASRAPGTNEQYF.

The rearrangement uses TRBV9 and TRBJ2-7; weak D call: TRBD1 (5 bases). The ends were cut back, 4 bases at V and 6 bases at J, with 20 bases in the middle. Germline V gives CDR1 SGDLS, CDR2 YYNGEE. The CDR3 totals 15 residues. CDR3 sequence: CASSPRQLRSPEQYF. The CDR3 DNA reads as TGTGCCAGCAGCCCCAGACAGTTACGCTCTCCCGAGCAGTACTTC.

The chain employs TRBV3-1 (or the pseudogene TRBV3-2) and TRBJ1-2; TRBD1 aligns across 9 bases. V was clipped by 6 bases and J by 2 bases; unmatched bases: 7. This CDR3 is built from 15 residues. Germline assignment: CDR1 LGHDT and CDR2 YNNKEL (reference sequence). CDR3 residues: CASSRTGADNYGYTF. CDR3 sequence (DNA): TGTGCCAGCAGTCGGACAGGGGCCGACAACTATGGCTACACCTTC.

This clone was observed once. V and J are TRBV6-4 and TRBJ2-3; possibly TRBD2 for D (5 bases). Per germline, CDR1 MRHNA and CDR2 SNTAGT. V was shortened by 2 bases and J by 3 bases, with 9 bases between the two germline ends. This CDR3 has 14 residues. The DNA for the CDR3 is TGTGCCAGCAGTGACCTGGCGGGTACAGATACGCAGTATTTT. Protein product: CASSDLAGTDTQYF.

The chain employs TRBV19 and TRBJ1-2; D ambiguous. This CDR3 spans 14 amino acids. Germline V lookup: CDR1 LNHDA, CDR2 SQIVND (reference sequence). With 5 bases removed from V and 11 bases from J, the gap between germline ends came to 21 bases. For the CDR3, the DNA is TGTGCCAGTAGTTCTCCTTACACGCGGAGAGCTTACACCTTC. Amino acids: CASSSPYTRRAYTF.

The CDR3 loop is CASSVQPGGRRETQYF. CDR3 DNA: TGCGCCAGCAGCGTTCAACCGGGGGGGCGAAGAGAGACCCAGTACTTC. The V call is TRBV5-1, the J call TRBJ2-5; 8 bases match TRBD2. The CDR3 is made up of 16 amino acids. The V gene's germline CDR1 is SGHRS and CDR2 YFSETQ. The J segment lost 4 bases and the V segment lost 4 bases, leaving 12 bases of the junction unmatched.

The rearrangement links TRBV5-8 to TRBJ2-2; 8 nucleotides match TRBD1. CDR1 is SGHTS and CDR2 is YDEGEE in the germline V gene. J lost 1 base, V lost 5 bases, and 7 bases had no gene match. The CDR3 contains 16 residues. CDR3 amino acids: CASRFSGTGNTGELFF. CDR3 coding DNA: TGTGCCAGCAGGTTTTCCGGGACAGGGAACACCGGGGAGCTGTTTTTT. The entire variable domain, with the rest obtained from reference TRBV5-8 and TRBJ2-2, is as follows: EAGVTQSPTHLIKTRGQQATLRCSPISGHTSVYWYQQALGLGLQFLLWYDEGEERNRGNFPPRFSGRQFPNYSSELNVNALELEDSALYLCASRFSGTGNTGELFFGEGSRLTVL.

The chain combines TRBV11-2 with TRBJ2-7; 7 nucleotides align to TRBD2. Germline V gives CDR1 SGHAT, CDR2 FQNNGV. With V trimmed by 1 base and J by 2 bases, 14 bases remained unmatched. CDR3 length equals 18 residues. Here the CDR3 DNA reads TGTGCCAGCAGCTTAGCGGGGGGATACCCATCGTTCACCTACGAGCAGTACTTC. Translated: CASSLAGGYPSFTYEQYF.

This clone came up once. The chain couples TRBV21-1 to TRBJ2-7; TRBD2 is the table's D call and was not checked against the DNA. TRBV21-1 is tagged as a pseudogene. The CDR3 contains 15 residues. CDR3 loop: CASSNPPGLTHEQYF. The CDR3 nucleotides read TGTGCCAGCAGCAATCCCCCGGGACTAACGCACGAGCAGTACTTC.

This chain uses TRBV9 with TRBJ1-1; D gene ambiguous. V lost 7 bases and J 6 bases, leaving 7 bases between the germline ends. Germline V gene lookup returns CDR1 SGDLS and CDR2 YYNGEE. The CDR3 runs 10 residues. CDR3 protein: CASSGSEAFF. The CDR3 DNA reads TGTGCCAGCTCCGGGTCTGAAGCTTTCTTT.

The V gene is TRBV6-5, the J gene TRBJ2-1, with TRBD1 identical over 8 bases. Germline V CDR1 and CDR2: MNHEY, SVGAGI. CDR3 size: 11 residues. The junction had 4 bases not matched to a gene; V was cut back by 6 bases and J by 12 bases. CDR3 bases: TGTGCCAGCAGCGACAGGGGTGGGCAGTTCTTC. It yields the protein CASSDRGGQFF.

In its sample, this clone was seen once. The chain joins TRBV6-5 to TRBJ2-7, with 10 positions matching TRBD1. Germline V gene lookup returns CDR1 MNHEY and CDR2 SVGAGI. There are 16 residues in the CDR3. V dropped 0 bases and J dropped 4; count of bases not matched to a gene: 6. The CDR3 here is CASSYSGGDRGYEQYF. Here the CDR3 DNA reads TGTGCCAGCAGTTACTCCGGAGGGGACAGGGGATACGAGCAGTACTTC.

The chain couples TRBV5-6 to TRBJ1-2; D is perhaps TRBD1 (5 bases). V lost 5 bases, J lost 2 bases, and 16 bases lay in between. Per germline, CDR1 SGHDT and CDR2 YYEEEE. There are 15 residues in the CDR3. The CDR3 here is CASRRQGLGNYGYTF. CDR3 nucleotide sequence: TGTGCCAGCAGACGGCAGGGTTTAGGGAACTATGGCTACACCTTC.

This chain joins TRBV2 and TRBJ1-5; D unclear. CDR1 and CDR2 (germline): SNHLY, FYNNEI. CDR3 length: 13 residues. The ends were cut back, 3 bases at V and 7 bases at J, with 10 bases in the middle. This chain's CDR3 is CASSDDLGQPQHF. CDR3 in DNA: TGTGCCAGCAGTGATGACCTCGGGCAGCCCCAGCATTTT.

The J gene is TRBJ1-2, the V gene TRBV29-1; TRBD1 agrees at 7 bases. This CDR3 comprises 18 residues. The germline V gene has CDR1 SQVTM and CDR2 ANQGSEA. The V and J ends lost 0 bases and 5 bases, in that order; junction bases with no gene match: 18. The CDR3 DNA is TGCAGCGTTGAAGATCAGTGGGACAGAAAATCGAACGATTATGGCTACACCTTC. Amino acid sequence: CSVEDQWDRKSNDYGYTF.

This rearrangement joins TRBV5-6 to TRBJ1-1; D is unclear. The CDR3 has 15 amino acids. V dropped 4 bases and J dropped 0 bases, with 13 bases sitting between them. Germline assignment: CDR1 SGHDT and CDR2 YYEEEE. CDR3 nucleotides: TGTGCCAGCAGCCCAGGAGGGAGGGTGAACACTGAAGCTTTCTTT. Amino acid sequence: CASSPGGRVNTEAFF.